This T cell receptor (beta chain) is from a study of Ad26.COV2.S vaccination and SARS-CoV-2 variants. TCRdb's copy holds only in-frame clones and misses some; the assay was immunoSEQ multiplex PCR. The data hold some 250,000 clones, with over 75% observed a single time. Treatment denoted: roughly 18 received Ad26.COV2.S at low or high dose, single or two shots; several received placebo; per-sample allocation not given. All samples were drawn on day 63, counting from the first vaccine or placebo injection. Germline lookup yields CDR1 SNHLY and CDR2 FYNNEI. V lost 3 bases, J lost 3 bases, and 6 bases lay in between. The CDR3 spans 12 residues.

The origin of this receptor is a person between 18 and 59 years old who received the Ad26.COV2.S COVID-19 vaccine or a placebo. The J gene is TRBJ2-7, the V gene TRBV2; D is unclear. This specimen consisted of peripheral blood, obtained in a trial of Ad26.COV2.S vaccine versus placebo. CDR3 DNA: TGTGCCAGCAGTGAGATATACTACGAGCAGTACTTC. Translation: CASSEIYYEQYF.